This entry lists 30 T cell receptor beta chains sequenced from one sample in a study of beta chain features in type 1 diabetes. Expressed TCRB transcripts were sequenced because the isolated RNA had all been reverse transcribed beforehand. Profiling relied on immunoSEQ multiplex PCR, and the TCRdb table lists in-frame clones only, not all of them. The sample consists of fewer than 250,000 clones, 9.6% of them appearing once. Sequenced sample: naive CD4+ T cells from blood. The receptors were gathered from a woman aged 18-30 years in good health.

This clone has only a few counts. The chain joins TRBV5-1 to TRBJ2-7; 8 nucleotides agree with TRBD2. After removal of 4 bases from V and 1 base from J, the junction contained 1 base not matched to a gene. Germline loops: CDR1 SGHRS, CDR2 YFSETQ. This CDR3 comprises 13 residues. CDR3 amino acids: CASSSGGSYEQYF. The DNA for the CDR3 is TGCGCCAGCAGCAGCGGGGGTTCCTACGAGCAGTACTTC.

The chain uses TRBV30 and TRBJ1-2, with TRBD1 identical over 10 bases. With 4 bases clipped from V and 5 bases from J, the junction kept 10 bases outside the gene matches. In germline, CDR1 is GTSNPN, CDR2 SVGIG (reference sequence). The CDR3 spans 15 residues. CDR3 residues: CAWTPLGQGEYGYTF. In DNA form, the CDR3 reads TGTGCCTGGACCCCACTCGGACAGGGGGAATATGGCTACACCTTC.

This clone was counted between two and nine times. The chain combines TRBV14 with TRBJ2-5; D is unclear. Near its end, the DNA agrees better with TRBJ2-7, so the J call may be wrong. The CDR3 has 11 residues. Germline CDR1 and CDR2: SGHDN and FVKESK. CDR3 residues: CASSQATEQYF. The CDR3 nucleotides are TGTGCCAGCAGCCAAGCTACCGAGCAGTACTTC.

There are a few counts of this clone. This sample includes further DNA sequences coding for the same CDR3. The V call is TRBV7-3, the J call TRBJ2-3; a weak D match, TRBD1 (5 bases). V was cut by 0 bases and J by 6 bases, with 10 bases left in between. Germline lookup yields CDR1 SGHTA and CDR2 FQGTGA. This CDR3 is 14 amino acids long. The CDR3 region has the DNA TGTGCCAGCAGCTTAACCAGAGCAGGGGATACGCAGTATTTT. It codes for CASSLTRAGDTQYF.

V is TRBV4-1 and J is TRBJ1-3, with D perhaps matching TRBD1 (5 bases). The V and J ends lost 3 bases and 1 base respectively, with 13 bases between them. The CDR3 spans 16 residues. CDR1 and CDR2 (germline): MGHRA, YSYEKL. The CDR3, as DNA: TGCGCCAGCAGCCAGGGAACAGGCCGATCTGGAAACACCATATATTTT. Translating gives CASSQGTGRSGNTIYF.

This chain uses TRBV30 with TRBJ2-3, with a weak D call TRBD1 (6 bases). Germline values: CDR1 GTSNPN, CDR2 SVGIG (reference sequence). This CDR3 has 16 amino acids. The ends were cut back, 0 bases at V and 3 bases at J, with 16 bases in the middle. The CDR3 nucleotides are TGTGCCTGGAGTGTACAGGGACCCGGCAGGACAGATACGCAGTATTTT. This encodes CAWSVQGPGRTDTQYF. The variable domain in full, completed from reference TRBV30 and TRBJ2-3, reads SQTIHQWPATLVQPVGSPLSLECTVEGTSNPNLYWYRQAAGRGLQLLFYSVGIGQISSEVPQNLSASRPQDRQFILSSKKLLLSDSGFYLCAWSVQGPGRTDTQYFGPGTRLTVL.

The sample holds a few counts of this clone. This sequence joins TRBV27 and TRBJ2-7, with 9 bases matching TRBD1. This CDR3 is built from 15 residues. Per the germline V gene, CDR1 is MNHEY and CDR2 is SMNVEV (reference sequence). V dropped 4 bases and J dropped 2; count of bases not matched to a gene: 6. CDR3 bases: TGTGCCAGCAGTTCTGGACAGGGGAGGACCTACGAGCAGTACTTC. Protein: CASSSGQGRTYEQYF.

There are a few counts of this clone. The CDR3 is CASSPNRAWMNTEAFF. DNA of the CDR3: TGTGCCAGCAGCCCAAACAGGGCCTGGATGAACACTGAAGCTTTCTTT. The gene calls are TRBV13 and TRBJ1-1, with D perhaps matching TRBD1 (6 bases). Germline V gene data show CDR1 as PRHDT and CDR2 as FYEKMQ (reference sequence). The CDR3 length is 16 residues. Trimming left V 5 bases short and J 0 bases short, with 16 bases between.

The table lists this clone with a few counts. The chain is built from TRBV5-4 and TRBJ1-5, with D unclear. Per germline, CDR1 SGHNT and CDR2 YYREEE (reference sequence). This CDR3 spans 15 amino acids. Trimming cost V 2 bases and J 2 bases, with 11 bases left between them. In DNA, the CDR3 is TGTGCCAGCAGCTTTCAAGGGAGTGGCAATCAGCCCCAGCATTTT. Translated, it gives CASSFQGSGNQPQHF.

This clone was observed a handful of times. V usage is TRBV5-1 and J usage is TRBJ2-1, with D possibly matching TRBD1 (5 bases). V shed 0 bases and J shed 1 base, with 8 bases lying between them. CDR3 length equals 15 residues. The germline V gene has CDR1 SGHRS and CDR2 YFSETQ. The CDR3 sequence: CASSLVRESYNEQFF. In nucleotides, the CDR3 is TGCGCCAGCAGCTTGGTCAGGGAATCCTACAATGAGCAGTTCTTC.

This clone was observed a few times. This chain links TRBV6-1 with TRBJ2-1, with D possibly TRBD2 on 5 matching bases. Germline V CDR1 and CDR2: MNHNS, SASEGT. Between the trimmed V and J ends, which lost 2 bases and 9 bases, there was a span of 8 bases. CDR3 length: 12 amino acids. CDR3 nucleotides: TGTGCCAGCAGTGAACTCAGCGGTGAGCAGTTCTTC. This codes for CASSELSGEQFF.

Note on this clone: Within the sample, other DNA sequences also encode this same CDR3. This chain joins TRBV5-1 and TRBJ2-3; 11 nucleotides line up with TRBD2. The CDR3 covers 16 residues. V trimming: 4 bases; J trimming: 0 bases; junction bases outside the gene matches: 4. Looked up from germline, CDR1 is SGHRS and CDR2 is YFSETQ. This CDR3 reads CASSLGLAGSTDTQYF. CDR3 in DNA: TGCGCCAGCAGCCTCGGACTAGCGGGTAGCACAGATACGCAGTATTTT.

In this sample, this clone turned up a few times. The rearrangement links TRBV2 to TRBJ1-1; tentative D call: TRBD1 (5 bases). The V end was cut by 6 bases, the J end by 0 bases, with 11 bases between. Germline loops: CDR1 SNHLY, CDR2 FYNNEI. This CDR3 spans 14 amino acids. This chain's CDR3 is CASRSRGLNTEAFF. In nucleotides, the CDR3 is TGTGCCAGCAGGTCCCGGGGGTTGAACACTGAAGCTTTCTTT.

The chain links TRBV6-5 to TRBJ2-1, with 11 bases that match TRBD2. Trimming took 6 bases from V and 9 from J; bases not matched to a gene: 4. The CDR3 is 13 amino acids. CDR1 is MNHEY, CDR2 SVGAGI, per germline. This CDR3 reads CASRGLAEVEQFF. The CDR3 coding sequence is TGTGCCAGCAGGGGACTAGCGGAGGTTGAGCAGTTCTTC.

The table lists this clone with a few counts. The V call is TRBV5-1, the J call TRBJ2-5; 11 positions match TRBD2. V was pared by 4 bases and J by 4 bases, with 6 bases of the junction left unmatched. CDR1 is SGHRS and CDR2 is YFSETQ in the germline V gene. This CDR3 is built from 15 residues. The CDR3 loop reads CASSPPSGGTETQYF. The CDR3, as DNA: TGCGCCAGCAGCCCCCCTAGCGGGGGGACAGAGACCCAGTACTTC.

This clone was seen only a few times. The rearrangement uses TRBV30 and TRBJ2-1; 8 bases are shared with TRBD2. Germline assignment: CDR1 GTSNPN and CDR2 SVGIG (reference sequence). The CDR3 extends over 17 amino acids. Trimming cost V 4 bases and J 4 bases; bases outside gene matches: 15. This CDR3 reads CAWTPIGGLAGYNEQFF. DNA of the CDR3: TGTGCCTGGACCCCCATCGGTGGGCTAGCGGGTTACAATGAGCAGTTCTTC.

Only a few counts were recorded for this clone. The chain joins TRBV9 to TRBJ2-1, with 13 nucleotides matching TRBD2. The length of the CDR3 is 18 residues. Trimming at V came to 0 bases and at J to 5 bases, leaving 8 bases not matched to a gene. The V gene's germline CDR1 is SGDLS and CDR2 YYNGEE. The CDR3 loop reads CASSVAPAGLAGNNEQFF. CDR3 DNA: TGTGCCAGCAGCGTAGCCCCCGCGGGACTAGCGGGAAACAATGAGCAGTTCTTC.

In its sample, this clone was seen a few times. The same CDR3 also results from other DNA sequences found in this sample. The rearrangement uses TRBV5-1 and TRBJ2-5; D might be TRBD1 (5 bases). The CDR3 runs 13 residues. V was shortened by 4 bases and J by 1 base, with 8 bases between the two germline ends. The germline V gene has CDR1 SGHRS and CDR2 YFSETQ. The CDR3 sequence is CASSPTVQETQYF. The CDR3 bases are TGCGCCAGCAGCCCGACAGTCCAAGAGACCCAGTACTTC.

This clone has a handful of counts. This rearrangement joins TRBV9 to TRBJ2-7; 9 bases line up with TRBD1. Germline values: CDR1 SGDLS, CDR2 YYNGEE. This CDR3 region has 16 residues. V was pared by 0 bases and J by 5 bases, with 9 bases of the junction left unmatched. The CDR3 nucleotides read TGTGCCAGCAGCGTAGAATTGGACAGGGGCCCGAACGAGCAGTACTTC. Translated, it gives CASSVELDRGPNEQYF.

This sequence joins TRBV7-9 and TRBJ2-2; the D gene is possibly TRBD2 (5 bases). CDR1 and CDR2 (germline): SEHNR, FQNEAQ (reference sequence). V was cut by 5 bases and J by 3 bases, with 16 bases left in between. There are 16 residues in the CDR3. CDR3 DNA: TGTGCCAGCAGCCTACTAGGGCCGAAGGACACCGGGGAGCTGTTTTTT. Amino acid sequence: CASSLLGPKDTGELFF.

The chain links TRBV5-1 to TRBJ2-1, with 12 bases lining up with TRBD2. Trimming at V came to 4 bases and at J to 8 bases, leaving 10 bases not matched to a gene. The germline V gene encodes CDR1 SGHRS and CDR2 YFSETQ. CDR3 length equals 16 residues. The CDR3: CASSTPSGGAEYEQFF. The DNA of the CDR3 is TGCGCCAGCAGCACTCCTAGCGGGGGGGCAGAGTATGAGCAGTTCTTC. The full variable domain, with the rest looked up from reference TRBV5-1 and TRBJ2-1, is KAGVTQTPRYLIKTRGQQVTLSCSPISGHRSVSWYQQTPGQGLQFLFEYFSETQRNKGNFPGRFSGRQFSNSRSEMNVSTLELGDSALYLCASSTPSGGAEYEQFFGPGTRLTVL.

V gene TRBV18 combines with J gene TRBJ1-1, with a tentative D call TRBD1 (5 bases). CDR3 size: 14 residues. Between the trimmed V and J ends, which lost 1 base and 5 bases, there was a span of 11 bases. Germline CDR1 is KGHSH and CDR2 is LQKENI. This chain's CDR3 is CASSPRGFLTEAFF. The CDR3 DNA reads TGTGCCAGCTCACCACGGGGCTTTTTAACTGAAGCTTTCTTT.

In its sample, this clone was seen a few times. The chain is built from TRBV19 and TRBJ2-1; TRBD2 matches 8 bases. V shed 7 bases and J 6 bases; nucleotides not matched to a gene: 5. Germline V gene data show CDR1 as LNHDA and CDR2 as SQIVND (reference sequence). The CDR3 loop spans 13 amino acids. The CDR3 loop reads CASTQGLVNEQFF. CDR3 coding DNA: TGTGCCAGTACCCAGGGACTAGTCAATGAGCAGTTCTTC.

There are a few counts of this clone. The V call is TRBV11-2, the J call TRBJ1-1; D remains ambiguous. This CDR3 comprises 13 residues. In germline, CDR1 is SGHAT, CDR2 FQNNGV. The germline V and J ends were trimmed by 4 bases and 3 bases, with 9 bases remaining between them. CDR3 loop: CASSYWSDTEAFF. CDR3 nucleotides: TGTGCCAGCAGCTATTGGAGTGACACTGAAGCTTTCTTT.

The chain combines TRBV5-4 with TRBJ1-2, with 8 bases matching TRBD1. Germline V lookup: CDR1 SGHNT, CDR2 YYREEE (reference sequence). The CDR3 loop spans 14 amino acids. V shed 4 bases and J 8 bases; nucleotides not matched to a gene: 10. The CDR3 sequence is CASSQTQTGEGYTF. CDR3 in DNA: TGTGCCAGCAGCCAAACACAGACAGGGGAAGGCTACACCTTC.

The J gene is TRBJ2-5, the V gene TRBV11-2; 11 nucleotides match TRBD2. The CDR3 consists of 18 residues. Germline values: CDR1 SGHAT, CDR2 FQNNGV. V was clipped by 5 bases and J by 2 bases; unmatched bases: 13. CDR3 sequence: CASSLGTSGGRVQETQYF. For the CDR3, the DNA is TGTGCCAGCAGCCTTGGGACTAGCGGAGGAAGAGTTCAAGAGACCCAGTACTTC.

There are a few counts of this clone. V is TRBV30 and J is TRBJ2-3; 9 nucleotides align to TRBD2. The V gene end was trimmed by 0 bases and the J gene end by 5 bases; junction bases not matched to a gene: 12. Germline V gene lookup returns CDR1 GTSNPN and CDR2 SVGIG (reference sequence). This CDR3 contains 17 residues. CDR3 loop: CAWSVIKAGGLGDTQYF. CDR3 DNA: TGTGCCTGGAGTGTAATCAAGGCGGGGGGGCTTGGAGATACGCAGTATTTT.

This chain connects TRBV25-1 to TRBJ2-4; TRBD2 might be the D (5 bases). The ends were cut back, 6 bases at V and 2 bases at J, with 14 bases in the middle. The germline gives CDR1 MGHDK, CDR2 SYGVNS. The CDR3 is 15 residues long. CDR3 amino acids: CASSEGRASKNIQYF. CDR3 bases: TGTGCCAGCAGCGAGGGAAGGGCTTCCAAAAACATTCAGTACTTC. The variable domain in full, with the rest retrieved from reference TRBV25-1 and TRBJ2-4, is EADIYQTPRYLVIGTGKKITLECSQTMGHDKMYWYQQDPGMELHLIHYSYGVNSTEKGDLSSESTVSRIRTEHFPLTLESARPSHTSQYLCASSEGRASKNIQYFGAGTRLSVL.

A few counts support this clone. The chain has TRBV2 and TRBJ1-1, with TRBD1 identical over 7 bases. The CDR3 is made up of 14 amino acids. The germline V gene has CDR1 SNHLY and CDR2 FYNNEI. J gave up 6 bases and V 3 bases, and 7 bases lay outside the gene matches. This CDR3 reads CASSDQGQGAEAFF. In DNA, the CDR3 is TGTGCCAGCAGTGATCAGGGGCAGGGGGCTGAAGCTTTCTTT.

This clone has just a few counts. The chain recombines TRBV4-1 with TRBJ1-4; 9 bases match TRBD1. V gave up 2 bases and J gave up 4 bases; unmatched junction bases: 5. The CDR3 has 16 residues. Germline V gene sequence: CDR1 MGHRA, CDR2 YSYEKL. The CDR3 sequence is CASSQSGQGINEKLFF. In DNA form, the CDR3 reads TGCGCCAGCAGCCAAAGCGGACAGGGGATTAATGAAAAACTGTTTTTT.